One TCR beta chain is described in this entry. The CDR3 is made up of 14 amino acids. Germline lookup yields CDR1 GTSNPN and CDR2 SVGIG (reference sequence). Trimming cost V 4 bases and J 0 bases, with 9 bases left between them. The sample belongs to a study of cytomegalovirus exposure and HLA in healthy donors. Across the study: A previous analysis identified 117 million unique TCR beta sequences derived from 180 million or so T cells. HLA-typed donors were the source of around 85 million unique TCRs held in an early data release.

This PCR relied on a set of 60 Vbeta primers and 13 Jbeta primers. The assay was immunoSEQ multiplex PCR, and TCRdb's table has in-frame clones only and misses some. This sample has some 200,000 clones, with around 83% found just once. Sequenced material: PBMCs. This chain links TRBV30 with TRBJ2-2; TRBD1 is a possible D gene (6 bases). The clonotype comes from a girl aged 10-17 years in good health and CMV-seronegative. CDR3 bases: TGTGCCTGGAATGAGGGGGCGAACACCGGGGAGCTGTTTTTT. Its protein product is CAWNEGANTGELFF.